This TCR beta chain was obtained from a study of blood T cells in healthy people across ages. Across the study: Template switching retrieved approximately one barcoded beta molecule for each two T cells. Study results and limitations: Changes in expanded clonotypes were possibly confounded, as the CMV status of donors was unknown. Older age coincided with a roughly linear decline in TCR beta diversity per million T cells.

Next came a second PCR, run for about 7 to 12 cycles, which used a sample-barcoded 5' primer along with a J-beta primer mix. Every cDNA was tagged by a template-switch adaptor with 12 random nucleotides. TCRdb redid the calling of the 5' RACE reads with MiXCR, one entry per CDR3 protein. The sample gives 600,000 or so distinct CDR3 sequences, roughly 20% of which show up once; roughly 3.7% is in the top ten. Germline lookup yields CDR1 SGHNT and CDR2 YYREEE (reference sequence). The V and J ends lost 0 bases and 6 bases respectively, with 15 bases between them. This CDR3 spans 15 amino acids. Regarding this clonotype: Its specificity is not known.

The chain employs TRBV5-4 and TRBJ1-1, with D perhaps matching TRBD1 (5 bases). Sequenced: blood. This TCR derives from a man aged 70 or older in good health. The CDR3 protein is CASSLGAGPGAEAFF. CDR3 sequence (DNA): TGTGCCAGCAGCTTGGGGGCGGGGCCTGGCGCTGAAGCTTTCTTT.